The rows below give T cell receptor beta chains drawn from one sample of a study of T cell responses to AZD1222 COVID-19 vaccine. The data were produced by immunoSEQ multiplex PCR, yet TCRdb's version contains in-frame clones alone and is incomplete. Among roughly 110,000 clones listed, about 90% were seen once. The source was peripheral blood, collected 28 days after the second AZD1222 dose. These receptors were collected from an adult who received the AZD1222 COVID-19 vaccine. The CDR3 runs from the conserved cysteine through the conserved F or W. The D gene is left open where the match is weak. For some rows the clone size is stated as once, few or many, or as a class when expanded; others skip it.

V gene: TRBV28
clone size: -
D gene: TRBD1
J gene: TRBJ1-6
CDR3 DNA: TGTGCCAGCAGTTTAGAGGGGGCAGGTAATTCACCCCTCCACTTT
CDR3 protein: CASSLEGAGNSPLHF

V gene: TRBV7-2
clone size: -
D gene: -
J gene: TRBJ1-3
CDR3 DNA: TGTGCCAGCAGCTCCGGACCGCTCTCCTCTGGAAACACCATATATTTT
CDR3 protein: CASSSGPLSSGNTIYF

V gene: TRBV7-9
clone size: -
D gene: -
J gene: TRBJ1-5
CDR3 DNA: TGTGCCAGCAGCAACCCCGGAGGGTACAATCAGCCCCAGCATTTT
CDR3 protein: CASSNPGGYNQPQHF

V gene: TRBV6-5
clone size: -
D gene: TRBD1
J gene: TRBJ2-7
CDR3 DNA: TGTGCCAGTAGAAGGACCGGACAGGAATCCTACGAGCAGTACTTC
CDR3 protein: CASRRTGQESYEQYF

V gene: TRBV18
clone size: -
D gene: -
J gene: TRBJ2-2
CDR3 DNA: TGTGCCAGCTCACAAAATAATCCGAACACCGGGGAGCTGTTTTTT
CDR3 protein: CASSQNNPNTGELFF

V gene: TRBV14
clone size: -
D gene: TRBD1
J gene: TRBJ1-4
CDR3 DNA: TGTGCCAGCAGCCGTAGGACAGGGAGGGGTGAAAAACTGTTTTTT
CDR3 protein: CASSRRTGRGEKLFF

V gene: TRBV25-1
clone size: -
D gene: -
J gene: TRBJ1-2
CDR3 DNA: TGTGCCAGCAGTCTAATTCAGGGTGCCGGCTACACCTTC
CDR3 protein: CASSLIQGAGYTF

V gene: TRBV7-9
clone size: few
D gene: -
J gene: TRBJ2-1
CDR3 DNA: TGTGCCAGCAGCTTAGCGGTTCTAAGCTCCTACAATGAGCAGTTCTTC
CDR3 protein: CASSLAVLSSYNEQFF

V gene: TRBV19
clone size: -
D gene: TRBD1
J gene: TRBJ1-1
CDR3 DNA: TGTGCCAGTTCGCCGGGACAGGGGTTAAACTTGAACACTGAAGCTTTCTTT
CDR3 protein: CASSPGQGLNLNTEAFF

V gene: TRBV20-1
clone size: -
D gene: -
J gene: TRBJ2-7
CDR3 DNA: TGCAGTGCTAGTTTCGGGGGGCACTCCTACGAGCAGTACTTC
CDR3 protein: CSASFGGHSYEQYF

V gene: TRBV7-9
clone size: -
D gene: -
J gene: TRBJ1-1
CDR3 DNA: TGTGCCAGCAGCTCGGACACCTCTGGAACTGAAGCTTTCTTT
CDR3 protein: CASSSDTSGTEAFF

V gene: TRBV2
clone size: -
D gene: TRBD2
J gene: TRBJ2-2
CDR3 DNA: TGTGCCAGCAAATTACTAGCGGGGGGCACCGGGGAGCTGTTTTTT
CDR3 protein: CASKLLAGGTGELFF

V gene: TRBV28
clone size: -
D gene: TRBD1
J gene: TRBJ1-1
CDR3 DNA: TGTGCCAGCAAAAGAAGGGGGCCTAGCCCTGAAGCTTTCTTT
CDR3 protein: CASKRRGPSPEAFF

V gene: TRBV30
clone size: -
D gene: -
J gene: TRBJ1-1
CDR3 DNA: TGTGCCTGGAGTGTACAAGAGAACACTGAAGCTTTCTTT
CDR3 protein: CAWSVQENTEAFF

V gene: TRBV10-3
clone size: -
D gene: -
J gene: TRBJ1-2
CDR3 DNA: TGTGCCATCAGTGATCTGGACGGCTATGGCTACACCTTC
CDR3 protein: CAISDLDGYGYTF

V gene: TRBV10-3
clone size: -
D gene: -
J gene: TRBJ1-2
CDR3 DNA: TGTGCCATCAGTCCGGGAAATGGCTACACCTTC
CDR3 protein: CAISPGNGYTF

V gene: TRBV19
clone size: -
D gene: TRBD1
J gene: TRBJ2-1
CDR3 DNA: TGTGCCAGTAGCTCCCCGGGACAGGGGGTAGGCAATGAGCAGTTCTTC
CDR3 protein: CASSSPGQGVGNEQFF

V gene: TRBV5-1
clone size: -
D gene: TRBD1
J gene: TRBJ2-2
CDR3 DNA: TGCGCCAGCAGACACGGGGACAGGGCCTCGGGCACCGGGGAGCTGTTTTTT
CDR3 protein: CASRHGDRASGTGELFF

V gene: TRBV24-1
clone size: -
D gene: TRBD1
J gene: TRBJ2-2
CDR3 DNA: TGTGCCACCAGTGATTTTTCTCTTAGCTACCGGACAGGTACGAACACCGGGGAGCTGTTTTTT
CDR3 protein: CATSDFSLSYRTGTNTGELFF

V gene: TRBV3-1/TRBV3-2
clone size: -
D gene: -
J gene: TRBJ1-6
CDR3 DNA: TGTGCCAGCAGCCCCCAGGGACAACAGTATAATTCACCCCTCCACTTT
CDR3 protein: CASSPQGQQYNSPLHF

V gene: TRBV11-3
clone size: -
D gene: -
J gene: TRBJ2-1
CDR3 DNA: TGTGCCAGCAGCTCCGTTCCATTAGGTGAGCAGTTCTTC
CDR3 protein: CASSSVPLGEQFF

V gene: TRBV6-5
clone size: few
D gene: TRBD1
J gene: TRBJ2-2
CDR3 DNA: TGTGCCAGCAGTTACTCTAGGACAGGGCACACCGGGGAGCTGTTTTTT
CDR3 protein: CASSYSRTGHTGELFF

V gene: TRBV4-3
clone size: once
D gene: TRBD1
J gene: TRBJ2-7
CDR3 DNA: TGCGCCAGCAGCCAAGCGCTACCTTCCGGGACAGGCTCCTACGAGCAGTACTTC
CDR3 protein: CASSQALPSGTGSYEQYF

V gene: TRBV7-8
clone size: -
D gene: TRBD1
J gene: TRBJ1-1
CDR3 DNA: TGTGCCAGCAGCCCGAATACAGGGGGCGCAGGTACTGAAGCTTTCTTT
CDR3 protein: CASSPNTGGAGTEAFF

V gene: TRBV18
clone size: -
D gene: -
J gene: TRBJ2-1
CDR3 DNA: TGTGCCAGCTCACCAGGGCGTCAGTGGGAGCAGTTCTTC
CDR3 protein: CASSPGRQWEQFF

V gene: TRBV19
clone size: -
D gene: TRBD1
J gene: TRBJ1-6
CDR3 DNA: TGTGCCAGTAGTCCGCGGACAGGGCCCTATAATTCACCCCTCCACTTT
CDR3 protein: CASSPRTGPYNSPLHF

V gene: TRBV11-2
clone size: -
D gene: -
J gene: TRBJ2-1
CDR3 DNA: TGTGCCAGCAGCCCGGAAATCGGCAACTCCTACAATGAGCAGTTCTTC
CDR3 protein: CASSPEIGNSYNEQFF

V gene: TRBV7-3
clone size: -
D gene: -
J gene: TRBJ2-1
CDR3 DNA: TGTGCCAGCAGCTTAGAGGCGGGGCCCTGGAATGAGCAGTTCTTC
CDR3 protein: CASSLEAGPWNEQFF

V gene: TRBV20-1
clone size: -
D gene: TRBD1
J gene: TRBJ2-7
CDR3 DNA: TGCAGTGCTAGTCGGGGACAGGGGTACGAGCAGTACTTC
CDR3 protein: CSASRGQGYEQYF

V gene: TRBV5-8
clone size: few
D gene: -
J gene: TRBJ2-2
CDR3 DNA: TGTGCCAGCAGCTTGTGGGATGCACGGGGCACCGGGGAGCTGTTTTTT
CDR3 protein: CASSLWDARGTGELFF

V gene: TRBV6-4
clone size: -
D gene: TRBD1
J gene: TRBJ1-1
CDR3 DNA: TGTGCCAGCAGAGTACAGGGGGTCTTGAACACTGAAGCTTTCTTT
CDR3 protein: CASRVQGVLNTEAFF

V gene: TRBV24-1
clone size: -
D gene: TRBD1
J gene: TRBJ1-2
CDR3 DNA: TGTGCCACCAGTGATTCAACCGGGACAGGGCTACCCTCTAACTATGGCTACACCTTC
CDR3 protein: CATSDSTGTGLPSNYGYTF

V gene: TRBV28
clone size: -
D gene: -
J gene: TRBJ1-5
CDR3 DNA: TGTGCCAGCAGTTTAAACAGCTATCAGCCCCAGCATTTT
CDR3 protein: CASSLNSYQPQHF

V gene: TRBV19
clone size: -
D gene: -
J gene: TRBJ1-2
CDR3 DNA: TGTGCCAGTAGTATAGCCGGGTCTGGGTATGGCTACACCTTC
CDR3 protein: CASSIAGSGYGYTF

V gene: TRBV19
clone size: -
D gene: -
J gene: TRBJ2-5
CDR3 DNA: TGTGCCAGTAGGGAACAGGGGACGCGGGGTGGCCAGTACTTC
CDR3 protein: CASREQGTRGGQYF

V gene: TRBV6-2/TRBV6-3
clone size: -
D gene: TRBD2
J gene: TRBJ2-5
CDR3 DNA: TGTGCCAGCAGCGGGGGGGCGGCGTGGGAGACCCAGTACTTC
CDR3 protein: CASSGGAAWETQYF

V gene: TRBV11-2
clone size: -
D gene: -
J gene: TRBJ2-1
CDR3 DNA: TGTGCCAGCAGCCAGGACGGGTACAATGAGCAGTTCTTC
CDR3 protein: CASSQDGYNEQFF

V gene: TRBV7-9
clone size: -
D gene: TRBD1
J gene: TRBJ2-2
CDR3 DNA: TGTGCCAGCAGCTTGCCCGGACAGGGGGTTATCAACACCGGGGAGCTGTTTTTT
CDR3 protein: CASSLPGQGVINTGELFF

V gene: TRBV27
clone size: few
D gene: -
J gene: TRBJ1-2
CDR3 DNA: TGTGCCAGCGGACCTTTCGTGGACGCGGGGGGGATCTATGGCTACACCTTC
CDR3 protein: CASGPFVDAGGIYGYTF

V gene: TRBV7-2
clone size: -
D gene: TRBD1
J gene: TRBJ1-3
CDR3 DNA: TGTGCCAGCAGCTTAGGGACAGGGGGTAACACCATATATTTT
CDR3 protein: CASSLGTGGNTIYF

V gene: TRBV5-1
clone size: -
D gene: TRBD1
J gene: TRBJ2-5
CDR3 DNA: TGCGCCAGCAGCAGGGGGCGAGGGATGGAGACCCAGTACTTC
CDR3 protein: CASSRGRGMETQYF

V gene: TRBV10-1
clone size: -
D gene: -
J gene: TRBJ1-6
CDR3 DNA: TGCGCCCGTAGCCAGCATAGTTTAGTAACTCGACAGGTTAATTCACCCCTCCACTTT
CDR3 protein: CARSQHSLVTRQVNSPLHF

V gene: TRBV10-3
clone size: -
D gene: -
J gene: TRBJ1-5
CDR3 DNA: TGTGCCATCAGTGAGTCGACAGAAAATCAGCCCCAGCATTTT
CDR3 protein: CAISESTENQPQHF

V gene: TRBV6-6
clone size: once
D gene: -
J gene: TRBJ1-4
CDR3 DNA: TGTGCCAGCAGTTATTCAGGCCGAGACAATAATGAAAAACTGTTTTTT
CDR3 protein: CASSYSGRDNNEKLFF

V gene: TRBV30
clone size: -
D gene: -
J gene: TRBJ1-2
CDR3 DNA: TGTGCCTGGAGTGAGACGGGAATCTACGGCTACACCTTC
CDR3 protein: CAWSETGIYGYTF

V gene: TRBV28
clone size: -
D gene: TRBD1
J gene: TRBJ1-5
CDR3 DNA: TGTGCCAGCAGTCCGCCGGGACAGGGGTATCAGCCCCAGCATTTT
CDR3 protein: CASSPPGQGYQPQHF

V gene: TRBV7-9
clone size: -
D gene: -
J gene: TRBJ1-3
CDR3 DNA: TGTGCCAGCAGCAACCGAAACACCATATATTTT
CDR3 protein: CASSNRNTIYF

V gene: TRBV7-2
clone size: -
D gene: -
J gene: TRBJ1-2
CDR3 DNA: TGTGCCAGCACCAATCAACAGGGAAGCTATGGCTACACCTTC
CDR3 protein: CASTNQQGSYGYTF

V gene: TRBV28
clone size: -
D gene: -
J gene: TRBJ1-4
CDR3 DNA: TGTGCCAGCACATCAACAGGCGCCCAGGGAGAAAAACTGTTTTTT
CDR3 protein: CASTSTGAQGEKLFF

V gene: TRBV6-5
clone size: -
D gene: -
J gene: TRBJ1-2
CDR3 DNA: TGTGTCGTGGCTCAGGGGTCCTATGGCTACACCTTC
CDR3 protein: CVVAQGSYGYTF

V gene: TRBV11-2
clone size: -
D gene: TRBD2
J gene: TRBJ2-6
CDR3 DNA: TGTGCCAGCAGCCGAATAGCGGGGCCGGCATCTGGGGCCAACGTCCTGACTTTC
CDR3 protein: CASSRIAGPASGANVLTF

V gene: TRBV6-1
clone size: -
D gene: -
J gene: TRBJ2-7
CDR3 DNA: TGTGCCAGCAGCTGGGAGCACGAGCAGTACTTC
CDR3 protein: CASSWEHEQYF

V gene: TRBV6-7
clone size: -
D gene: -
J gene: TRBJ1-1
CDR3 DNA: TGTGCCAGCATCCGGGACGGGGACTACACTGAAGCTTTCTTT
CDR3 protein: CASIRDGDYTEAFF

V gene: TRBV24-1
clone size: -
D gene: -
J gene: TRBJ1-5
CDR3 DNA: TGTGCCACCAGGGGGTGGGAAAAGAACCACGATAGCAATCAGCCCCAGCATTTT
CDR3 protein: CATRGWEKNHDSNQPQHF

V gene: TRBV6-6
clone size: -
D gene: TRBD1
J gene: TRBJ1-1
CDR3 DNA: TGTGCCAGCAGTTTCGGGACAGGGACTGAAGCTTTCTTT
CDR3 protein: CASSFGTGTEAFF